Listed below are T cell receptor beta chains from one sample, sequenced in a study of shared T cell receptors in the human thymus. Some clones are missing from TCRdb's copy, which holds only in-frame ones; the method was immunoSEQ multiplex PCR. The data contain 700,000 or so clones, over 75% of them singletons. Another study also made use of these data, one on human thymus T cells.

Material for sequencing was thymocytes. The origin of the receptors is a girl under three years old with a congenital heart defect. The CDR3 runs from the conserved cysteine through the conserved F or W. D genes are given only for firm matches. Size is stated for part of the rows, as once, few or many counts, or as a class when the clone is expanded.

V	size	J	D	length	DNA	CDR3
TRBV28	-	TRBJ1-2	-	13	TGTGCCAGCAGTTTAATGGTGGCCTATGGCTACACCTTC	CASSLMVAYGYTF
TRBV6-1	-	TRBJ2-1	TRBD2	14	TGTGCCAGCAAGCCCAAGTCCTCAGCGGGGGGTAAGTTCTTC	CASKPKSSAGGKFF
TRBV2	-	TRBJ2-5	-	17	TGTGCCAGCAGTGGTCCCCACTTGGCGGGCAAAAAAGAGACCCAGTACTTC	CASSGPHLAGKKETQYF
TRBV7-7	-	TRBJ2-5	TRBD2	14	TGTGCCAGCAGCGAGGGACTAGCGAAAGAGACCCAGTACTTC	CASSEGLAKETQYF
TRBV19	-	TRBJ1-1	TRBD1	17	TGTGCCAGTAGTACAGAGTCAGGGGGTAAAAGGAACACTGAAGCTTTCTTT	CASSTESGGKRNTEAFF
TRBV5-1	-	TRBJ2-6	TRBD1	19	TGCGCCAGCAGCTTAGCCCCGGGACAGTTCAGCTCTGGGGCCAACGTCCTGACTTTC	CASSLAPGQFSSGANVLTF
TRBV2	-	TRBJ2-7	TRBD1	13	TGTGCCAGCAGTGGGGACAGATCCTACGAGCAGTACTTC	CASSGDRSYEQYF
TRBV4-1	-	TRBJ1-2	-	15	TGCGCCAGCAGCCCCCCGACAGGCTGTGGGAATGGCTACACCTTC	CASSPPTGCGNGYTF
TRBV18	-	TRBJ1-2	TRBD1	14	TGTGCCAGCTCTAACGACAGGGGGCTCTATGGCTACACCTTC	CASSNDRGLYGYTF
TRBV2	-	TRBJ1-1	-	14	TGTGCCAGCAGCCTCGGACAGCCGAACACTGAAGCTTTCTTT	CASSLGQPNTEAFF
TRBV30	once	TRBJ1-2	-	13	TGTGCCTGCCCGAGCCCAGAGGTTGATGGCTACACCTTC	CACPSPEVDGYTF
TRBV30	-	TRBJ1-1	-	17	TGTGCCTGGATAGGGGGGGGCCATGATGTAACGAACACTGAAGCTTTCTTT	CAWIGGGHDVTNTEAFF
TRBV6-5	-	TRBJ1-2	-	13	TGTGCCAGCAGTGAACCAGTCACCTATGGCTACACCTTC	CASSEPVTYGYTF
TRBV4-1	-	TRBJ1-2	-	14	TGCGCCAGCAGCCAACCGGGACCGCCCGGGACTTCTAAGTTC	CASSQPGPPGTSKF
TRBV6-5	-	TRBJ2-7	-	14	TGTGCCAGCAGTTTTAGCCCGTTCCCTCTCGAGCAGTACTTC	CASSFSPFPLEQYF
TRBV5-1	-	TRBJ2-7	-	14	TGCGCCAGCAGCTTGGCCACAGGTAATTACGAGCAGTACTTC	CASSLATGNYEQYF
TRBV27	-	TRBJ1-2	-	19	TGTGCCAGCAGTCCGAATCGACAGGAGCCCAACGAGGCTAACTATGGCTACACCTTC	CASSPNRQEPNEANYGYTF
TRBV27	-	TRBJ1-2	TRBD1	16	TGTGCCAGCAGTCCAAGGACAGGGTTATTGGGTTCGGGCTACACCTTC	CASSPRTGLLGSGYTF
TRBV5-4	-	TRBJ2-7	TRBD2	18	TGTGCCAGCAGCTTGGCCCCCCTTAGGACTAGCGGGGGCTACGAGCAGTACTTC	CASSLAPLRTSGGYEQYF
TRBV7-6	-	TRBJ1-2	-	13	TGTGCCAGCAGCTTAGGTTCTTACTATGGCTACACCTTC	CASSLGSYYGYTF
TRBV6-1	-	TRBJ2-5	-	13	TGTGCCAGCAGTGGCAGGGTCGTGGAGACCCAGTACTTC	CASSGRVVETQYF
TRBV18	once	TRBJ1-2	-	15	TGTGCCAGCTCACCACTGACAGATCCCCATTATGGCTACACCTTC	CASSPLTDPHYGYTF
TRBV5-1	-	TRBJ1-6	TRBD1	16	TGCGCCAGCAGTCGGGGACAGGACCCTTATAATTCACCCCTCCACTTT	CASSRGQDPYNSPLHF
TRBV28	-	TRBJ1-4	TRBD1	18	TGTGCCAGCAGTATTGACCAGGGGGCCCCTGCAACTAATGAAAAACTGTTTTTT	CASSIDQGAPATNEKLFF
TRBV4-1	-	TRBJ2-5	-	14	TGCGCCAGCAGCCAAGACGTCGCCGGGGAGACCCAGTACTTC	CASSQDVAGETQYF
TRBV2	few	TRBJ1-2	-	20	TGTGCCAGCACCGGGCGGCGGGCTTTACCGGGCCTTGCAGCGAACTATGGCTACACCTTC	CASTGRRALPGLAANYGYTF
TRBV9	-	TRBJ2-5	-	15	TGTGCCAGCAGCGTAGCCCAATACCGGTGGGAGACCCAGTACTTC	CASSVAQYRWETQYF
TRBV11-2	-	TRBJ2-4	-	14	TGTGCCAGCAGCCCTGGGCTAGCCAAAAACATTCAGTACTTC	CASSPGLAKNIQYF
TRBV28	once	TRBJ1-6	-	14	TGTGCCAGCAGTTTACGGGGTGTCACTTCACCCCTCCACTTT	CASSLRGVTSPLHF
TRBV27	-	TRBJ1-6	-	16	TGTGCCAGCAGTTTACAAGGAGGACAGAAAAATTCACCCCTCCACTTT	CASSLQGGQKNSPLHF
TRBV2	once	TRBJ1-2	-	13	TGTGCCAGCAGTGTCGCGGGGTTTCATGGCTACACCTTC	CASSVAGFHGYTF
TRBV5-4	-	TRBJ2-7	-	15	TGTGCCAGCAGCTTGTGGCAGCGAAGCTCCTACGAGCAGTACTTC	CASSLWQRSSYEQYF
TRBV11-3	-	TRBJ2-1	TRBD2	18	TGTGCCAGCAGCCCGGGGAGGACTAGCGGGGGGTTCTACAATGAGCAGTTCTTC	CASSPGRTSGGFYNEQFF
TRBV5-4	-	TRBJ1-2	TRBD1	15	TGTGCCAGCAGCCCGGACAGGCAGCTTAACTATGGCTACACCTTC	CASSPDRQLNYGYTF
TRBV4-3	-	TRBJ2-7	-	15	TGCGCCAGCAGCCATAGTTTCAGTCCCAAGAGGGAGCAGTACTTC	CASSHSFSPKREQYF
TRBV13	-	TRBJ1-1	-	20	TGTGCCAGCAGCTTAGTAGGGTTAAAGATATTGGGACACCAGAACACTGAAGCTTTCTTT	CASSLVGLKILGHQNTEAFF
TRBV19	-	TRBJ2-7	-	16	TGTGCCAGTAGTATAAATAAGTGGCCTTTCTCCTACGAGCAGTACTTC	CASSINKWPFSYEQYF
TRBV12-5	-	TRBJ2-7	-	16	TGTGCTAGTGGTCCTCACGGGGATCTGACCCCCCACGAGCAGTACTTC	CASGPHGDLTPHEQYF
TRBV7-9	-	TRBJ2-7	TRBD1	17	TGTGCCAGCAGTCTCCCGGGTGGGGACAGGGGGTTCTGTGAGCAGTACTTC	CASSLPGGDRGFCEQYF
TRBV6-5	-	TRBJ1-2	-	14	TGTGCCAGCAGTGTTCCGGGACTTAACTATGGCTACACCTTC	CASSVPGLNYGYTF
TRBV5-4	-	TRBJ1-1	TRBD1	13	TGTGCTACCGAGGGGGCCCTAGGGGGTGAAGCTTTCTTT	CATEGALGGEAFF
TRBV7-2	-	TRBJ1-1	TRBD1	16	TGTGCCAGCAGCGGGCCGGACAGGGGGCGAAACACTGAAGCTTTCTTT	CASSGPDRGRNTEAFF
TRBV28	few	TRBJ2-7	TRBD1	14	TGTGCCAGCAGCCGGGACAGGGTACCCTACGAGCAGTACTTC	CASSRDRVPYEQYF
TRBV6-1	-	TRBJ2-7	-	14	TGTGCCAGCAGCCTGACACCTCTCCCCTACGAGCAGTACTTC	CASSLTPLPYEQYF
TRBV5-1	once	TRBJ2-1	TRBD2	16	TGCGCCAGCAGCTTGGCGCTAGCGGGGGGCCACAATGAGCAGTTCTTC	CASSLALAGGHNEQFF
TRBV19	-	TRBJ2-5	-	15	TGTGCCAGTAGTATTCCCAGCGGGTCTCAAGAGACCCAGTACTTC	CASSIPSGSQETQYF
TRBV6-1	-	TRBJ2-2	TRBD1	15	TGTGCCAGCAGTGAAGCGGGGGACAGGGAAGGGGAGCTGTTTTTT	CASSEAGDREGELFF
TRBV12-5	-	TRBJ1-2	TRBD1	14	TGTGCTAGTGGTTTGATCCCTACAGGGGTTGGCTACACCTTC	CASGLIPTGVGYTF
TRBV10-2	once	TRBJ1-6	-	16	TGCGCCAGCAGTACTAAGGAGAGCTCCTATAATTCACCCCTCCACTTT	CASSTKESSYNSPLHF
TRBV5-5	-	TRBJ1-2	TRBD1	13	TGTGCCAGCAGCCAGACAGGGCTCTATGGCTACACCTTC	CASSQTGLYGYTF
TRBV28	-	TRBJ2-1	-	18	TGTGCCAGCAGTTCCCCGGTTTTTTTGGGGGCCGGGGATGTTGAGCAGTTCTTC	CASSSPVFLGAGDVEQFF
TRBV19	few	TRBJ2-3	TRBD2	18	TGTGCCAGTAGTATACGAGCGGGGGGGCCGCATTCCACAGATACGCAGTATTTT	CASSIRAGGPHSTDTQYF
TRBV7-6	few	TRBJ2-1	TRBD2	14	TGTGCCAGCCGGACTAGCCCAATTGGGAATGAGCAGTTCTTC	CASRTSPIGNEQFF
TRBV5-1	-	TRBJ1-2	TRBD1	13	TGCGCCAGCAGCTCAGGGGGCGGATATGGCTACACCTTC	CASSSGGGYGYTF
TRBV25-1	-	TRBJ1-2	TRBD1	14	TGTGCCAGCAGTGAATTTCGACAGGGGAATGGCTACACCTTC	CASSEFRQGNGYTF